Shown below are 15 T cell receptor beta chains from a single sample sequenced in a study of CD8+ T cells in alopecia areata. cDNA serving as the sequencing template came from extracted, reverse transcribed RNA. Sequencing was performed with immunoSEQ multiplex PCR; in TCRdb, only in-frame clones are kept and a portion is missing. Seen here are 110,000 or so clones, roughly two fifths observed once, and the top ten hold approximately 3.1%. Material for sequencing was CD4+ T cells sorted from blood. These receptors all stem from a human donor with alopecia areata.

The chain combines TRBV4-3 with TRBJ2-1; 7 bases agree with TRBD2. The trim removed 4 bases at V and 4 bases at J, leaving 10 bases unmatched. This CDR3 spans 16 amino acids. CDR1 and CDR2 (germline): LGHNA, YSLEER. The CDR3 DNA reads TGCGCCAGCAGCCGGACGGCGGGAGAACTTTACAATGAGCAGTTCTTC. It yields the protein CASSRTAGELYNEQFF.

This clone was seen just once. The chain employs TRBV5-4 and TRBJ2-7, with D perhaps TRBD2 (7 bases). The CDR3 is 15 amino acids. Per the germline V gene, CDR1 is SGHNT and CDR2 is YYREEE (reference sequence). V lost 3 bases and J 3 bases, leaving 16 bases between the germline ends. The CDR3 loop reads CASSYAQGGSYEQYF. CDR3 bases: TGTGCCAGCAGCTACGCACAGGGAGGGAGCTACGAGCAGTACTTC. Filled out from reference TRBV5-4 and TRBJ2-7, the complete variable domain reads ETGVTQSPTHLIKTRGQQVTLRCSSQSGHNTVSWYQQALGQGPQFIFQYYREEENGRGNFPPRFSGLQFPNYSSELNVNALELDDSALYLCASSYAQGGSYEQYFGPGTRLTVT.

This rearrangement joins TRBV7-2 to TRBJ2-5, with D possibly TRBD1 on 7 matching bases. Germline CDR1 SGHTA, CDR2 FQGNSA. This CDR3 has 15 residues. Trimming removed 4 bases at V and 2 bases at J, with 14 bases between. The CDR3 reads CASSSPGGGQETQYF. The CDR3 DNA reads TGTGCCAGCAGCTCCCCAGGGGGAGGACAAGAGACCCAGTACTTC.

This rearrangement joins TRBV28 to TRBJ2-7, with D perhaps TRBD2 (5 bases). Germline CDR1 reads MDHEN; CDR2 reads SYDVKM. The CDR3 spans 14 residues. Between the trimmed V and J ends, which lost 4 bases and 6 bases, there was a span of 16 bases. The CDR3 region is CASSYPGLSVEQYF. CDR3 nucleotide sequence: TGTGCCAGCAGTTACCCAGGTCTTAGCGTCGAGCAGTACTTC.

The J gene is TRBJ2-3, the V gene TRBV14; D perhaps matches TRBD2 (6 bases). Deletions cut 5 bases from V and 3 bases from J, with 12 bases between. This CDR3 has 14 amino acids. Per the germline V gene, CDR1 is SGHDN and CDR2 is FVKESK. CDR3 nucleotide sequence: TGTGCCAGCAGCAAACGGGACTTTACAGATACGCAGTATTTT. This translates into CASSKRDFTDTQYF.

This clone was observed once. The rearrangement joins TRBV5-1 to TRBJ2-7; 8 positions agree with TRBD1. The germline CDR1 and CDR2 sequences are SGHRS and YFSETQ. The CDR3 is 14 residues long. Germline trimming cut 1 base from V and 6 bases from J; bases unmatched to any gene: 6. In nucleotides, the CDR3 is TGCGCCAGCAGCTTGCTCGACAGGGGAGGCGAGCAGTACTTC. Its protein is CASSLLDRGGEQYF.

The chain couples TRBV7-2 to TRBJ1-5; D remains ambiguous. Trimming pared 5 bases from V and 2 bases from J, leaving 10 bases between. CDR1 is SGHTA, CDR2 FQGNSA, per germline. There are 14 residues in the CDR3. CDR3 residues: CASSANIRNQPQHF. CDR3 bases: TGTGCCAGCAGCGCCAATATACGCAATCAGCCCCAGCATTTT.

The chain joins TRBV28 to TRBJ2-7; D call uncertain. V was shortened by 2 bases and J by 2 bases, with 7 bases between the two germline ends. This CDR3 region has 13 residues. From germline, CDR1 is MDHEN and CDR2 SYDVKM. CDR3: CASSLGNPYEQYF. The CDR3 DNA reads TGTGCCAGCAGTTTAGGCAATCCCTACGAGCAGTACTTC.

This clone has a handful of counts. The chain couples TRBV7-2 to TRBJ1-1, with D possibly matching TRBD1 (5 bases). The CDR3 runs 14 residues. CDR1 is SGHTA, CDR2 FQGNSA, per germline. V dropped 7 bases and J dropped 1 base, with 13 bases sitting between them. The CDR3 DNA follows: TGTGCCAGCATCGCCGGGACGGCGAACACTGAAGCTTTCTTT. Translating it yields CASIAGTANTEAFF.

This chain connects TRBV30 to TRBJ1-2; 7 positions match TRBD1. The germline CDR1 and CDR2 sequences are GTSNPN and SVGIG (reference sequence). J was trimmed by 4 bases and V by 4 bases; bases with no gene match: 3. CDR3 length equals 12 residues. CDR3 in DNA: TGTGCCTGGATACAGGGGCGCTATGGCTACACCTTC. This gives the protein CAWIQGRYGYTF.

This chain joins TRBV5-1 and TRBJ2-3, with D possibly being TRBD2 (6 bases). The V gene's germline CDR1 is SGHRS and CDR2 YFSETQ. Trimming pared 1 base from V and 1 base from J, leaving 13 bases between. This CDR3 is 16 amino acids long. In DNA form, the CDR3 reads TGCGCCAGCAGCTTGAATGAGGGCGGGGGCACAGATACGCAGTATTTT. Its protein is CASSLNEGGGTDTQYF.

The gene calls are TRBV30 and TRBJ2-5; weak D call: TRBD1 (6 bases). Germline V gene data show CDR1 as GTSNPN and CDR2 as SVGIG (reference sequence). The CDR3 has 13 residues. V lost 4 bases and J lost 1, with 10 bases in between. The CDR3 protein is CAWNTGSQETQYF. DNA of the CDR3: TGTGCCTGGAATACAGGGTCCCAAGAGACCCAGTACTTC.

This clone was detected a few times. The V call is TRBV28, the J call TRBJ1-2; D unresolved. Germline V gene sequence: CDR1 MDHEN, CDR2 SYDVKM. Trimming stripped 6 bases from V and 8 bases from J, with 16 bases between. CDR3 length: 13 amino acids. CDR3 region: CASSLGGLEGYTF. The CDR3 nucleotides read TGTGCCAGCAGCCTAGGTGGACTCGAGGGCTACACCTTC.

The chain employs TRBV7-9 and TRBJ1-1, with TRBD1 as a possible D gene (5 bases). Between the trimmed V and J ends, which lost 6 bases and 10 bases, there was a span of 15 bases. The CDR3 covers 12 residues. Germline V lookup: CDR1 SEHNR, CDR2 FQNEAQ (reference sequence). Here the CDR3 DNA reads TGTGCCAGCAGTCCCTCTTCGGGGGGAGCTTTCTTT. Translation: CASSPSSGGAFF.

This clone was seen a handful of times. The chain has TRBV7-2 and TRBJ2-3; D ambiguous. V dropped 5 bases and J dropped 4 bases, with 16 bases sitting between them. Germline V gene sequence: CDR1 SGHTA, CDR2 FQGNSA. The length of the CDR3 is 15 residues. DNA of the CDR3: TGTGCCAGCAGCCGACGGATCCCCACCGCAGATACGCAGTATTTT. Its translation: CASSRRIPTADTQYF.